This entry concerns a single T cell receptor beta chain. Its antigen is not identified. In nominal health when sampled, donors likely had unrecorded immune exposures nonetheless. This sample was taken from a study of cytomegalovirus exposure and HLA in healthy donors. Study observations and caveats: Overall, approximately 180 TCR beta chains were annotated as cytomegalovirus-associated. A later analysis reportedly identified an Asian-associated ancestry cluster as carrying fewer N-insertions than the approximately 710-donor mean.

With 0 bases removed from V and 5 bases from J, the gap between germline ends came to 13 bases. Looked up from germline, CDR1 is GTSNPN and CDR2 is SVGIG (reference sequence). This CDR3 is built from 14 residues. The PCR made use of 60 Vbeta and 13 Jbeta primers. Clones were read by immunoSEQ multiplex PCR, and TCRdb kept only the in-frame ones, dropping some. The top ten hold 4.5% to 6% of the sample, which has about 150,000 clones, roughly four fifths seen once. The genes are TRBV30 and TRBJ2-5; no firm D call. The TCR comes from a man in his thirties or forties in good health and CMV-seropositive. The specimen was PBMCs. This chain's CDR3 is CAWSVTQIGETQYF. For the CDR3, the DNA is TGTGCCTGGAGTGTGACTCAAATTGGGGAGACCCAGTACTTC.